Below are 11 T cell receptor beta chains sequenced from a single sample in a study of CD8+ T cells in alopecia areata. Extraction of RNA preceded its reverse transcription into cDNA, which served as the sequencing template. The assay was immunoSEQ multiplex PCR, and TCRdb's table has in-frame clones only and misses some. The sample has around 250,000 clones; about 68% are singletons. The sequencing used CD4+ T cells sorted from blood, collected at week 0. Every receptor here comes from a human donor with alopecia areata.

The chain has TRBV29-1 and TRBJ1-6; D gene ambiguous. The CDR3 loop spans 12 amino acids. The germline V gene encodes CDR1 SQVTM and CDR2 ANQGSEA. Trimming left V 6 bases short and J 8 bases short, with 11 bases between. CDR3 in amino acids: CSVGELYSPLHF. The CDR3 coding sequence is TGCAGCGTCGGTGAGCTGTATTCACCCCTCCACTTT.

The chain has TRBV7-2 and TRBJ2-1; a possible D gene is TRBD2 (6 bases). Per the germline V gene, CDR1 is SGHTA and CDR2 is FQGNSA. This CDR3 spans 15 amino acids. V lost 1 base and J lost 8, with 15 bases in between. The CDR3 nucleotides are TGTGCCAGCAGCTTAGGGCCTTCTAGCGTCCATGAGCAGTTCTTC. It is translated as CASSLGPSSVHEQFF.

This clone was counted a few times. Other DNA sequences of this sample code for an identical CDR3. The chain joins TRBV7-2 to TRBJ2-3; D is unresolved. Germline V gene data show CDR1 as SGHTA and CDR2 as FQGNSA. The CDR3 covers 13 residues. V lost 0 bases to trimming and J lost 4 bases, with 5 bases between them. For the CDR3, the DNA is TGTGCCAGCAGCTTAGCAGGGTCAGATACGCAGTATTTT. Protein product: CASSLAGSDTQYF.

CDR3 region: CASSGSRVGYEQYF. The CDR3 bases are TGTGCCAGCAGTGGATCCAGGGTAGGGTACGAGCAGTACTTC. The rearrangement links TRBV2 to TRBJ2-7; D is perhaps TRBD1 (5 bases). The V gene lost 4 bases and the J gene lost 4 bases, with 14 bases spanning the gap. The germline gives CDR1 SNHLY, CDR2 FYNNEI. The CDR3 is made up of 14 amino acids.

The rearrangement links TRBV25-1 to TRBJ1-1; D is uncertain. This CDR3 contains 13 residues. With 6 bases removed from V and 0 bases from J, the gap between germline ends came to 8 bases. The germline V gene encodes CDR1 MGHDK and CDR2 SYGVNS. The CDR3 sequence: CASRAQLNTEAFF. The CDR3, as DNA: TGTGCCAGCAGAGCCCAGCTGAACACTGAAGCTTTCTTT.

This clone was seen a single time. CDR3: CASSLVGDGEQFF. The DNA of the CDR3 is TGTGCCAGCAGCTTAGTAGGGGACGGTGAGCAGTTCTTC. J is TRBJ2-1 and V is TRBV7-6; either TRBD1 or TRBD2 may fit D (5 bases each). The CDR3 extends over 13 amino acids. Germline-derived CDR1 and CDR2 are SGHVS and FNYEAQ. V was clipped by 1 base and J by 9 bases, with 10 bases between them.

A few counts support this clone. The chain is built from TRBV5-6 and TRBJ2-3; perhaps D is TRBD1 or TRBD2 (5 bases each). V was clipped by 0 bases and J by 3 bases, with 11 bases between them. Germline CDR1 SGHDT, CDR2 YYEEEE. This CDR3 spans 15 amino acids. CDR3 amino acids: CASSLARGGTDTQYF. CDR3 coding DNA: TGTGCCAGCAGCTTGGCTCGGGGCGGGACAGATACGCAGTATTTT.

J is TRBJ2-5 and V is TRBV5-4; TRBD2 agrees at 7 bases. Germline assignment: CDR1 SGHNT and CDR2 YYREEE (reference sequence). The CDR3 extends over 16 amino acids. After removal of 4 bases from V and 5 bases from J, the junction contained 14 bases not matched to a gene. In nucleotides, the CDR3 is TGTGCCAGCAGCCCGGTCATAGCGGGCTTTAGGGAGACCCAGTACTTC. Translation gives CASSPVIAGFRETQYF. Using reference TRBV5-4 and TRBJ2-5 for the parts outside the CDR3, the full variable domain is ETGVTQSPTHLIKTRGQQVTLRCSSQSGHNTVSWYQQALGQGPQFIFQYYREEENGRGNFPPRFSGLQFPNYSSELNVNALELDDSALYLCASSPVIAGFRETQYFGPGTRLLVL.

This clone is a singleton in its sample. The V call is TRBV29-1, the J call TRBJ1-2; no reliable D call. The germline V gene encodes CDR1 SQVTM and CDR2 ANQGSEA. V lost 7 bases and J 0 bases, leaving 6 bases between the germline ends. CDR3 length equals 11 residues. DNA for the CDR3: TGCAGCGCCGGTGCTAACTATGGCTACACCTTC. Translated: CSAGANYGYTF.

The chain links TRBV29-1 to TRBJ2-5; 9 bases are a match to TRBD2. Losses at the gene ends were 4 bases for V and 1 base for J; bases not matched to a gene: 7. This CDR3 is 15 amino acids long. Germline CDR1 and CDR2: SQVTM and ANQGSEA. CDR3 sequence (DNA): TGCAGCGTTGTCCGGCTAGCGGGGAGCCAAGAGACCCAGTACTTC. As protein: CSVVRLAGSQETQYF.

The rearrangement links TRBV5-1 to TRBJ2-3; TRBD2 matches 9 bases. Germline CDR1 SGHRS, CDR2 YFSETQ. Trimming cost V 4 bases and J 1 base; bases outside gene matches: 7. This CDR3 comprises 16 residues. The CDR3 region has the DNA TGCGCCAGCAGCCGCGTAGCGGGGGCCCGCACAGATACGCAGTATTTT. As protein: CASSRVAGARTDTQYF.